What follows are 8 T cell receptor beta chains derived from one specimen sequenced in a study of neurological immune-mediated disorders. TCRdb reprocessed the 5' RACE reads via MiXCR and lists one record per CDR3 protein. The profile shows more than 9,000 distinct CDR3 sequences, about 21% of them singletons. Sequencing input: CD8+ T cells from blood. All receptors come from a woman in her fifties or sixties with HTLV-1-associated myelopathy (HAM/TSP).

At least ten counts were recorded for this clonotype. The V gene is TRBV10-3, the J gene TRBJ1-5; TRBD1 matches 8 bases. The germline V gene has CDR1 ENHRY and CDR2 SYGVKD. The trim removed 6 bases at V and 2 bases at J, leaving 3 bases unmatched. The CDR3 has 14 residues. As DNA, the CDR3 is TGTGCCATCAGCATGGACAGGGGCAATCAGCCCCAGCATTTT. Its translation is CAISMDRGNQPQHF.

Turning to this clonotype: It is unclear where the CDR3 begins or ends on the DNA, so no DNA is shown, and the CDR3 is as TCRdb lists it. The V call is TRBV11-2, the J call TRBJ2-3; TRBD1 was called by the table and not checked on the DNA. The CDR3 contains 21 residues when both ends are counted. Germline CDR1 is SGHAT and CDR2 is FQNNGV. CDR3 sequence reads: CASSFYICSVRIQGLIDTQYF.

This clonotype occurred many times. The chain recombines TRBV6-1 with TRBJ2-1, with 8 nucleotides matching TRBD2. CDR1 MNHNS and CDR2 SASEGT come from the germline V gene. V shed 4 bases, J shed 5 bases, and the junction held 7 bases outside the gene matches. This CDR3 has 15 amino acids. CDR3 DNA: TGTGCCAGCAGTGCCATCGGACTAGCTGACAATGAGCAGTTCTTC. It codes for CASSAIGLADNEQFF.

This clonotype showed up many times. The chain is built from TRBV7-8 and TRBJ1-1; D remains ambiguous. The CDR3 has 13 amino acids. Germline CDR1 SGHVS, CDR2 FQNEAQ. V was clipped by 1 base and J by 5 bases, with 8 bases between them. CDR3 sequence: CASSLGVSTEAFF. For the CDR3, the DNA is TGTGCCAGCAGCTTAGGGGTTTCGACTGAAGCTTTCTTT.

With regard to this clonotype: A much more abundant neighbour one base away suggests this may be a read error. The CDR3: CASIWSGGRYGYTF. The DNA of the CDR3 is TGTGCCAGCATCTGGAGCGGGGGTCGCTATGGCTACACCTTC. V usage is TRBV6-5 and J usage is TRBJ1-2, with D possibly TRBD1 on 5 matching bases. Germline CDR1 is MNHEY and CDR2 is SVGAGI. The CDR3 contains 14 residues. V lost 7 bases and J lost 4, with 16 bases in between.

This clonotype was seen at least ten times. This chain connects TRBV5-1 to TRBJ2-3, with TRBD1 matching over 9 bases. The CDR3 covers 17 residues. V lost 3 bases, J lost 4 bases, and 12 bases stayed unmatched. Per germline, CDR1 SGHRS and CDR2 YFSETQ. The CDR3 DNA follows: TGCGCCAGCAGCTCGCTAGGGACAGGGAAGGGGCCAGATACGCAGTATTTT. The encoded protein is CASSSLGTGKGPDTQYF.

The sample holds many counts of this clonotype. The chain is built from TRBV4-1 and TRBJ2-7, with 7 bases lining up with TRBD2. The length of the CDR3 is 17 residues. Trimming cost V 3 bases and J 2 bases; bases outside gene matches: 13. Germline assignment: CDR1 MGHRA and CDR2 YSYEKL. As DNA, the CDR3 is TGCGCCAGCAGCCATCCCCCGCCTGGACTAGTCCCCTACGAGCAGTACTTC. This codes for CASSHPPPGLVPYEQYF.

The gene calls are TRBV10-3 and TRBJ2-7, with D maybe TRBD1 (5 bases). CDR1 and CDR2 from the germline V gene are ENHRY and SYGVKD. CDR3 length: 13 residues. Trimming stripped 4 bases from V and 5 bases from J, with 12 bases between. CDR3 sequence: CAISGGKGNEQYF. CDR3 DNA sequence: TGTGCCATCAGTGGGGGAAAGGGGAACGAGCAGTACTTC.